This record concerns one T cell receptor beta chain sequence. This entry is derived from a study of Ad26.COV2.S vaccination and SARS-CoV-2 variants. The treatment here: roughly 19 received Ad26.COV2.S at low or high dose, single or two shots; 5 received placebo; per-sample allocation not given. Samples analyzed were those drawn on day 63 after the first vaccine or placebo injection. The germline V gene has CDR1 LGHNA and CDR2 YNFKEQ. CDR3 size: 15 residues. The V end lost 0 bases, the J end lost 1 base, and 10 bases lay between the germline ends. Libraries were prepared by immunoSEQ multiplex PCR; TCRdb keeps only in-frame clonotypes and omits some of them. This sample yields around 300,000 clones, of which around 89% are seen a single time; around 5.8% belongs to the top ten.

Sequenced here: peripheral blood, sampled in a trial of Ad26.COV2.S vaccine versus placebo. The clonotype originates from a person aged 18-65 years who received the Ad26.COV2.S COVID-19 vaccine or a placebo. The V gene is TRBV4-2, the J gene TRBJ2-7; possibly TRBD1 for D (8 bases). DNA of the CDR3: TGTGCCAGCAGCCAAGAACAGGGGGGGTCCTACGAGCAGTACTTC. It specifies CASSQEQGGSYEQYF.